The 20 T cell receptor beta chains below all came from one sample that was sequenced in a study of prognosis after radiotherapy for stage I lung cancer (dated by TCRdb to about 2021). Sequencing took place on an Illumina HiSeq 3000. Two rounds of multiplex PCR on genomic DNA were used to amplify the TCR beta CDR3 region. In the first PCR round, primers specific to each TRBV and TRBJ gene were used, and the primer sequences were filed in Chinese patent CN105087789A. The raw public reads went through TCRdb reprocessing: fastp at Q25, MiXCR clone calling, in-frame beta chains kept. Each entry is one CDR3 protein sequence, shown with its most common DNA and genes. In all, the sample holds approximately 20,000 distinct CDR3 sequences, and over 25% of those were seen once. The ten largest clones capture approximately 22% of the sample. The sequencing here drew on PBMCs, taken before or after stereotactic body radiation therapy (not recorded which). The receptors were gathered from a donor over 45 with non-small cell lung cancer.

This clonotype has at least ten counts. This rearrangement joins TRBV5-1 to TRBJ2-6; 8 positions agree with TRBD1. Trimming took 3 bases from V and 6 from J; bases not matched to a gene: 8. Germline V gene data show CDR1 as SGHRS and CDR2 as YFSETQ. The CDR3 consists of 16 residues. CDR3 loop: CASSYQGASVANVLTF. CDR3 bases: TGCGCCAGCAGCTACCAGGGGGCAAGTGTGGCCAACGTCCTGACTTTC.

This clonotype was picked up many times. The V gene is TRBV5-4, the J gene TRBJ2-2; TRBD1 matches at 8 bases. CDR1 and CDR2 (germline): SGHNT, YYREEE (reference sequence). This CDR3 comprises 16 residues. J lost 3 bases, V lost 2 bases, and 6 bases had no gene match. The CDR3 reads CASSFPTGEDTGELFF. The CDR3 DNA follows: TGTGCCAGCAGCTTCCCGACAGGGGAAGACACCGGGGAGCTGTTTTTT.

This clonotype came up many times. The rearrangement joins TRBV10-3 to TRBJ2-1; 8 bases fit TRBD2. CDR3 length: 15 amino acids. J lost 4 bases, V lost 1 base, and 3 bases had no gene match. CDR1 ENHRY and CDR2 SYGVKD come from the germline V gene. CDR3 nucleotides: TGTGCCATCAGTGAGTTGTCTAGCGGGTACAATGAGCAGTTCTTC. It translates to CAISELSSGYNEQFF.

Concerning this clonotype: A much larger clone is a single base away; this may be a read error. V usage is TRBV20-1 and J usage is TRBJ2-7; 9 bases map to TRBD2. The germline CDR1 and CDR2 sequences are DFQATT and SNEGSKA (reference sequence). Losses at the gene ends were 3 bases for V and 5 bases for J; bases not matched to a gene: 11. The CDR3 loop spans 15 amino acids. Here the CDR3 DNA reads TGCAGTGCTAGGGAGGGGGTAGCGGGAGTAAACGAGCAGTACTTC. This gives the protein CSAREGVAGVNEQYF.

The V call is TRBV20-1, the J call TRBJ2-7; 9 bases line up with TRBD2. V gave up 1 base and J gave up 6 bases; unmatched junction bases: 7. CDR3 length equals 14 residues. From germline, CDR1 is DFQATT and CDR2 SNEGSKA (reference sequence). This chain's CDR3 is CSARAPGLAGEQYF. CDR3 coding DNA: TGCAGTGCTAGAGCGCCGGGACTAGCAGGCGAGCAGTACTTC.

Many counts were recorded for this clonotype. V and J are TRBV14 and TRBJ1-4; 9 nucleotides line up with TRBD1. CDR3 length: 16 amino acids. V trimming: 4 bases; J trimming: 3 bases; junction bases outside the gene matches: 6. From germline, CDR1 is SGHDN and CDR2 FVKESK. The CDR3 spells CASSRGTGGANEKLFF. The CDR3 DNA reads TGTGCCAGCAGCCGCGGAACAGGGGGCGCTAATGAAAAACTGTTTTTT.

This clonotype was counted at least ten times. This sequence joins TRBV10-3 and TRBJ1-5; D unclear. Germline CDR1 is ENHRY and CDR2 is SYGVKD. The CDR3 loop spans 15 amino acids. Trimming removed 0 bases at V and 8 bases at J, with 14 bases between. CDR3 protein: CAISESNGIREPQHF. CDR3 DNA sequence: TGTGCCATCAGTGAGTCGAATGGGATCCGGGAGCCCCAGCATTTT.

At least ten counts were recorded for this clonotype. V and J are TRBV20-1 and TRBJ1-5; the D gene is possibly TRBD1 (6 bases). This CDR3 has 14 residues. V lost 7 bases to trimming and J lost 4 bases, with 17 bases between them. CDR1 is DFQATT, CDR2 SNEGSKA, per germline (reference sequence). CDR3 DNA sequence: TGCAGTGTCTTTGTCGGGGGCTGGAATCAGCCCCAGCATTTT. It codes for CSVFVGGWNQPQHF.

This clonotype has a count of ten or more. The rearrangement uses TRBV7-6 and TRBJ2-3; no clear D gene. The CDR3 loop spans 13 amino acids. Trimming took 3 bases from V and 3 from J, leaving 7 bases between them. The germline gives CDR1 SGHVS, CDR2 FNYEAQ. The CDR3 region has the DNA TGTGCCAGCAGCTTTGAGTCGACAGATACGCAGTATTTT. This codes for CASSFESTDTQYF.

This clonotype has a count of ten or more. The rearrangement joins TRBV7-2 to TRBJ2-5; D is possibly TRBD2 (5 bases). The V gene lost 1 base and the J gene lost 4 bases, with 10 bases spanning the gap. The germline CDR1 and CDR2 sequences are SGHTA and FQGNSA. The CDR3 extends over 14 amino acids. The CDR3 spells CASSLGSGRETQYF. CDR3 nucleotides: TGTGCCAGCAGCTTAGGCTCGGGGAGAGAGACCCAGTACTTC.

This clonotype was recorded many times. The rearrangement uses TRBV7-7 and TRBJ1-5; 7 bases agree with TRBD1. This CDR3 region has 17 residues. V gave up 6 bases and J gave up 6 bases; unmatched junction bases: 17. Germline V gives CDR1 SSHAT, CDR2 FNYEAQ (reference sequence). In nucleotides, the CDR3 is TGTGCCAGCAGAAACAAGGGGGCGCGGGTTTTGTTTCAGCCCCAGCATTTT. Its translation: CASRNKGARVLFQPQHF.

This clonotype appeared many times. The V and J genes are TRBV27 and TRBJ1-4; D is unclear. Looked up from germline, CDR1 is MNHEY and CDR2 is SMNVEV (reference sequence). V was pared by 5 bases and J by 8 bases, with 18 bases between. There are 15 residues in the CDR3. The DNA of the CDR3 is TGTGCCAGCAGTCCACTATTCCCAGATTGGGAAAAACTGTTTTTT. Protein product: CASSPLFPDWEKLFF.

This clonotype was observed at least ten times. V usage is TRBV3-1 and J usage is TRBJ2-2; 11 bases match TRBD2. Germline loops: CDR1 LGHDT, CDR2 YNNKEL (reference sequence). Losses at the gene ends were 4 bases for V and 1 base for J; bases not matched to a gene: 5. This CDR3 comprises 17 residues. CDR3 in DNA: TGTGCCAGCAGCCTCCGAACTAGCGGGAGGAACACCGGGGAGCTGTTTTTT. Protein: CASSLRTSGRNTGELFF.

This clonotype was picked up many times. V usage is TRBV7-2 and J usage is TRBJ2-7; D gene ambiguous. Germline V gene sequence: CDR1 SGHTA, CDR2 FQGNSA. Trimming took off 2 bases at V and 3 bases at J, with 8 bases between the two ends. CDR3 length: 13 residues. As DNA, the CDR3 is TGTGCCAGCAGCTTATCGCCCGTCTACGAGCAGTACTTC. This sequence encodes CASSLSPVYEQYF.

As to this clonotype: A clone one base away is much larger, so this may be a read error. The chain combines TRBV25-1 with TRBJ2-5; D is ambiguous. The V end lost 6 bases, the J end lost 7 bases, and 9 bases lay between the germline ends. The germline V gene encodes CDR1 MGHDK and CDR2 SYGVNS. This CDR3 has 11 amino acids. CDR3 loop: CASSETVTQYF. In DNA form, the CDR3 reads TGTGCCAGCAGCGAGACGGTGACCCAGTACTTC. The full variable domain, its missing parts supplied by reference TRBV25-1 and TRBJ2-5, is EADIYQTPRYLVIGTGKKITLECSQTMGHDKMYWYQQDPGMELHLIHYSYGVNSTEKGDLSSESTVSRIRTEHFPLTLESARPSHTSQYLCASSETVTQYFGPGTRLLVL.

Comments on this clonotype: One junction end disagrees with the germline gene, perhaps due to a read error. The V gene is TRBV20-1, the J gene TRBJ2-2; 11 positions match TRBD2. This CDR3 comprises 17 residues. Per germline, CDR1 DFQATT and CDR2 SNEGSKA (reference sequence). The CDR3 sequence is CSAREPSGRPGSGDLFF. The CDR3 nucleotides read TGCAGTGCTAGAGAGCCTAGCGGGAGGCCAGGTTCCGGGGATCTGTTTTTT.

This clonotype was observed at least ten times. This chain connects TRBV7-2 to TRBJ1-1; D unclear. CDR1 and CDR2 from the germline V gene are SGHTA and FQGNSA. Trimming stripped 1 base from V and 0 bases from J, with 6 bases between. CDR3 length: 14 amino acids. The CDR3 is CASSLVRVNTEAFF. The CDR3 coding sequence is TGTGCCAGCAGCTTAGTTAGGGTGAACACTGAAGCTTTCTTT. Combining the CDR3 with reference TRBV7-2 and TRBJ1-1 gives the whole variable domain GAGVSQSPSNKVTEKGKDVELRCDPISGHTALYWYRQSLGQGLEFLIYFQGNSAPDKSGLPSDRFSAERTGGSVSTLTIQRTQQEDSAVYLCASSLVRVNTEAFFGQGTRLTVV.

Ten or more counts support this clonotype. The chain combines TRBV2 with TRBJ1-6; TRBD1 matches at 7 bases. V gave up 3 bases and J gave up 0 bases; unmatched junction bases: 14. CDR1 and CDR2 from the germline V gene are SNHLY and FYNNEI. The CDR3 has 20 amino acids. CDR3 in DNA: TGTGCCAGCAGTGACCTTCAGACAGGGCCCAGGAGCTCCTATAATTCACCCCTCCACTTT. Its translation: CASSDLQTGPRSSYNSPLHF.

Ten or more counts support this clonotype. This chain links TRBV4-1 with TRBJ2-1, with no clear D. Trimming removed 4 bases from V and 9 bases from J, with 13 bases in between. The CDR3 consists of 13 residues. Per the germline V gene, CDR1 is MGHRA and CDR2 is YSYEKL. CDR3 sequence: CASSPDNVIEQFF. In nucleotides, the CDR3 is TGCGCCAGCAGCCCCGACAACGTAATTGAGCAGTTCTTC.

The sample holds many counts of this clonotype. The CDR3 is CAPNAGGLPYEQYF. Here the CDR3 DNA reads TGTGCCCCCAATGCCGGAGGGCTCCCCTACGAGCAGTACTTC. The V and J genes are TRBV7-2 and TRBJ2-7; the D gene is possibly TRBD2 (6 bases). Looked up from germline, CDR1 is SGHTA and CDR2 is FQGNSA. V lost 11 bases, J lost 2 bases, and 19 bases lay in between. The CDR3 has 14 amino acids.